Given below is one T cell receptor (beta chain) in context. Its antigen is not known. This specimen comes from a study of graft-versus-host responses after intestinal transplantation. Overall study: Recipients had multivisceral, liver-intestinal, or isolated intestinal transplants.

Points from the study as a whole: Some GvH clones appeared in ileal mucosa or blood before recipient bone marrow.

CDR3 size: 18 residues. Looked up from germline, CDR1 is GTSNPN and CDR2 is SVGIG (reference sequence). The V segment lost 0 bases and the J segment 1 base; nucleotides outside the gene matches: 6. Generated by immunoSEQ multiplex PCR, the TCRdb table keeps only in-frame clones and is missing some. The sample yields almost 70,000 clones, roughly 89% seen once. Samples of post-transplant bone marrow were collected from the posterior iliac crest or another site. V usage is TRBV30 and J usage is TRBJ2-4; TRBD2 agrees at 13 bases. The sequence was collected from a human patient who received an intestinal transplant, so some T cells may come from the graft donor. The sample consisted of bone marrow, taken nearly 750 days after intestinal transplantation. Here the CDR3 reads CAWSVGLAGVGAKNIQYF. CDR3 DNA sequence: TGTGCCTGGAGTGTAGGACTAGCGGGAGTTGGGGCCAAAAACATTCAGTACTTC.